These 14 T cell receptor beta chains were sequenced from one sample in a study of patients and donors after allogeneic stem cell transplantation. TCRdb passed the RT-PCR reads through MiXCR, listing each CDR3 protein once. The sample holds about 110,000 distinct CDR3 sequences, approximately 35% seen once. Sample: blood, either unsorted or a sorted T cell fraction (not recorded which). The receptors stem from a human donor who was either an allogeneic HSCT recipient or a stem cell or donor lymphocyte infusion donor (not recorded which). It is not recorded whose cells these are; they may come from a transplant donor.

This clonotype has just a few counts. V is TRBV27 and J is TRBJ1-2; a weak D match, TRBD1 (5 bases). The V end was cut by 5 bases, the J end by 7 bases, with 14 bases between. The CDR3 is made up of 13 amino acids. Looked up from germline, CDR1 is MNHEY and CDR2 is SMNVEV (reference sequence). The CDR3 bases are TGTGCCAGCAGTCCCCACCAGCAGGGTGGCTACACCTTC. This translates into CASSPHQQGGYTF.

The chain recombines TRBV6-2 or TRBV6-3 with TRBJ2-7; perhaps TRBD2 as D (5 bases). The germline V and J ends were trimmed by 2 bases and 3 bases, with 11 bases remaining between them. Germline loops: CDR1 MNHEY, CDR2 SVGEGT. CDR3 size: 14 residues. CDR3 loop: CASSYVAGLYEQYF. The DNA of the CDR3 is TGTGCCAGCAGTTACGTGGCAGGACTCTACGAGCAGTACTTC.

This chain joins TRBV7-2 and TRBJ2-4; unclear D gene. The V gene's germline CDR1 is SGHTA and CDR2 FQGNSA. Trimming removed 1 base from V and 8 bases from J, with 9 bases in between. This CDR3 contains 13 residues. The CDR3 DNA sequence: TGTGCCAGCAGCTTAGAAGGGTGGGACATTCAGTACTTC. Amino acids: CASSLEGWDIQYF.

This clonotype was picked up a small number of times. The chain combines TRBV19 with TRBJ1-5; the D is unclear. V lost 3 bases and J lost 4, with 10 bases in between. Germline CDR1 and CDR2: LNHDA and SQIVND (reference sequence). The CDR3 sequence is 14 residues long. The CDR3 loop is CASSIPTFNQPQHF. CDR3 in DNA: TGTGCCAGTAGTATCCCCACCTTTAATCAGCCCCAGCATTTT. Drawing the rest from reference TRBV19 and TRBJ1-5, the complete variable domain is DGGITQSPKYLFRKEGQNVTLSCEQNLNHDAMYWYRQDPGQGLRLIYYSQIVNDFQKGDIAEGYSVSREKKESFPLTVTSAQKNPTAFYLCASSIPTFNQPQHFGDGTRLSIL.

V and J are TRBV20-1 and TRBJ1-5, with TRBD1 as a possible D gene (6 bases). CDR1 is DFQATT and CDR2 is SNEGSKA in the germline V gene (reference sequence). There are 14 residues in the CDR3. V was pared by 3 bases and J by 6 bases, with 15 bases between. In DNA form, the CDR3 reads TGCAGTGCTAGTCGAAACAGGGTGGGTCAGCCCCAGCATTTT. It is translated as CSASRNRVGQPQHF.

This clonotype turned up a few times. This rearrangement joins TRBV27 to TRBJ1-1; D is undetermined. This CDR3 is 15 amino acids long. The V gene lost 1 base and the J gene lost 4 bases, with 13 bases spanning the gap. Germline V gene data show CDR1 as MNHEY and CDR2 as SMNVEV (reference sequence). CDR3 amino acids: CASSLFGWDLTEAFF. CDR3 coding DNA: TGTGCCAGCAGTTTATTCGGGTGGGATCTCACTGAAGCTTTCTTT.

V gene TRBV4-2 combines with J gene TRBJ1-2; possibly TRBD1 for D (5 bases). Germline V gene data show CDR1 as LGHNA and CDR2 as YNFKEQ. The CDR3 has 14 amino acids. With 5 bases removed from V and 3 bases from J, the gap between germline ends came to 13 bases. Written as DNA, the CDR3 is TGTGCCAGCAGCTATACAGGCCCACACTATGGCTACACCTTC. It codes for CASSYTGPHYGYTF.

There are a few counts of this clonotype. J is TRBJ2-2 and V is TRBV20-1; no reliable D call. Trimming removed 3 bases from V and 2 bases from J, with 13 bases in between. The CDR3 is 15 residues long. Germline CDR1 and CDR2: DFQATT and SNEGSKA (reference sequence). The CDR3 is CSASGGRLNTGELFF. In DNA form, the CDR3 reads TGCAGTGCTAGCGGTGGCAGACTTAACACCGGGGAGCTGTTTTTT.

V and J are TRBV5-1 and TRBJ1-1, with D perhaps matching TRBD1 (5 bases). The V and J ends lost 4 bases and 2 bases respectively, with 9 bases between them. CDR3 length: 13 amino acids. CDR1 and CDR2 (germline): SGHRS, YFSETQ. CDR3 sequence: CASSQGSNTEAFF. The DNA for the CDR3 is TGCGCCAGCAGCCAGGGCAGTAACACTGAAGCTTTCTTT.

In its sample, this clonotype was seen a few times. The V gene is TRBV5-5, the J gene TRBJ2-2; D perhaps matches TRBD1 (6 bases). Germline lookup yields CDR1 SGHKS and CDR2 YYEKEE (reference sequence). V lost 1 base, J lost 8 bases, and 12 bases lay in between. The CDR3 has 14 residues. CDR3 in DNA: TGTGCCAGCAGCTTGCTAGGGGGACAAGGGGAGCTGTTTTTT. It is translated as CASSLLGGQGELFF.

The CDR3 DNA reads TGTGCCAGCAGCTTTCGGGGCAGCAATCAGCCCCAGCATTTT. This encodes CASSFRGSNQPQHF. The V gene is TRBV5-4, the J gene TRBJ1-5; D perhaps matches TRBD1 (5 bases). V lost 2 bases and J 1 base, leaving 7 bases between the germline ends. Germline lookup yields CDR1 SGHNT and CDR2 YYREEE (reference sequence). CDR3 length equals 14 residues.

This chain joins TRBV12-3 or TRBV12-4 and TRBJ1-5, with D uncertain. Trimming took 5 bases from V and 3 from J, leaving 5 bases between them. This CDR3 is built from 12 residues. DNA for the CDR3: TGTGCCAGCAGTACAGACAATCAGCCCCAGCATTTT. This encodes CASSTDNQPQHF.

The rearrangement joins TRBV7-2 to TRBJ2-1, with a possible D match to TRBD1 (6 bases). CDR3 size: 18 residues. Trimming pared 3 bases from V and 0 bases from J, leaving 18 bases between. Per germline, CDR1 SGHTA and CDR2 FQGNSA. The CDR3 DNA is TGTGCCAGCAGCTTCATACCTACAGGGCTAGACTCCTACAATGAGCAGTTCTTC. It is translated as CASSFIPTGLDSYNEQFF. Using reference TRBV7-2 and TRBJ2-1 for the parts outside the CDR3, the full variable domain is GAGVSQSPSNKVTEKGKDVELRCDPISGHTALYWYRQSLGQGLEFLIYFQGNSAPDKSGLPSDRFSAERTGGSVSTLTIQRTQQEDSAVYLCASSFIPTGLDSYNEQFFGPGTRLTVL.

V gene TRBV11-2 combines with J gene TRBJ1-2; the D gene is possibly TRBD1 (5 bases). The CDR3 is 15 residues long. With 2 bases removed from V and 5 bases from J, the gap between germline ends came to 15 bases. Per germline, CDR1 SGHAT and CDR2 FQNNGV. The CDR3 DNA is TGTGCCAGCAGCTTAAGACAGACCGATATATATGGCTACACCTTC. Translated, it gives CASSLRQTDIYGYTF.